Sequencing of this T cell receptor beta chain was carried out in a study of identical twins. Unique molecular identifiers were in the cDNA, with template-switch universal primer binding. One entry per CDR3 protein, called by TCRdb with MiXCR from the 5' RACE reads. In the table there are a few hundred thousand distinct CDR3 sequences, roughly a quarter of which are singletons. Trimming took off 6 bases at V and 4 bases at J, with 9 bases between the two ends. Germline loops: CDR1 SQVTM, CDR2 ANQGSEA. The CDR3 is made up of 12 amino acids. These records were also assigned to another study, of T cells expressing NK-cell markers. That study reports: For four donors, these clonotypes were likewise the leading ones in the CD3+CD56-NKG2C+ fraction.

The rearrangement uses TRBV29-1 and TRBJ1-4; no definite D call. The clonotype originates from a young woman in good health. Specimen: CD4+ T cells sorted from blood. The CDR3 sequence: CSVGRHNEKLFF. The CDR3 DNA sequence: TGCAGCGTGGGCAGACATAATGAAAAACTGTTTTTT.